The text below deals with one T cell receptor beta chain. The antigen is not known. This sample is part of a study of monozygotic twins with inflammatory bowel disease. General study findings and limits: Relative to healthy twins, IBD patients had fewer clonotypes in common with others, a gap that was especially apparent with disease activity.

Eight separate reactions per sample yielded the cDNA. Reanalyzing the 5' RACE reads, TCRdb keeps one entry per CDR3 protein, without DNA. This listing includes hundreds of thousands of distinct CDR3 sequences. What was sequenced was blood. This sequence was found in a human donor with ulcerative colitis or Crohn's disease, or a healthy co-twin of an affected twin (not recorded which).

This CDR3 reads CASRIKETQYF. The rearrangement links TRBV3-1 to TRBJ2-5. This CDR3 is built from 11 residues. CDR1 is LGHDT, CDR2 YNNKEL, per germline (reference sequence).